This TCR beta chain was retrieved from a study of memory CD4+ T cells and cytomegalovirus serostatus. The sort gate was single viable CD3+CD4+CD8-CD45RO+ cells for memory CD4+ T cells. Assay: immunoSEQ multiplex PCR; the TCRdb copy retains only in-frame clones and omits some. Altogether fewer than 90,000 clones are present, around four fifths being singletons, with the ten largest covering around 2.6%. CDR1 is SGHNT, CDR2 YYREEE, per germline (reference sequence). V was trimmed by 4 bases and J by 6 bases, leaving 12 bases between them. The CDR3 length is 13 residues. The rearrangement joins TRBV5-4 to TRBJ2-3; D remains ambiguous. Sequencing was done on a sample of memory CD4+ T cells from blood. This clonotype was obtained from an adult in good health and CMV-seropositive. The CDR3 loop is CASSLTMFDTQYF. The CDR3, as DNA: TGTGCCAGCAGCCTTACGATGTTTGATACGCAGTATTTT. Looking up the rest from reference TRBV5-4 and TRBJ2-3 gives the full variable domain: ETGVTQSPTHLIKTRGQQVTLRCSSQSGHNTVSWYQQALGQGPQFIFQYYREEENGRGNFPPRFSGLQFPNYSSELNVNALELDDSALYLCASSLTMFDTQYFGPGTRLTVL.